Listed here are 10 T cell receptor beta chains from one sample, sequenced in a study of CD8 T cells in ankylosing spondylitis. These TCRs are of unknown antigen specificity. Study-wide points: For ankylosing spondylitis blood, a TCR beta motif of several highly homologous variants appeared characteristic.

MiXCR was run by TCRdb on the 5' RACE reads, yielding one entry per CDR3 protein. The sample shows fewer than 650,000 distinct CDR3 sequences, about 12% of them seen only once. Sequencing was carried out using blood, either unsorted or a sorted T cell fraction (not recorded which). The receptor source for this set is a male donor with ankylosing spondylitis.

The chain has TRBV4-1 and TRBJ2-1, with D perhaps matching TRBD2 (5 bases). The CDR3 contains 18 residues. Deletions cut 4 bases from V and 0 bases from J, with 19 bases between. Germline-derived CDR1 and CDR2 are MGHRA and YSYEKL. The CDR3 protein is CASSPWPGVQSSYNEQFF. For the CDR3, the DNA is TGCGCCAGCAGCCCTTGGCCCGGGGTACAATCCTCCTACAATGAGCAGTTCTTC.

This clonotype was seen a handful of times. The chain recombines TRBV12-3 or TRBV12-4 with TRBJ1-2; D gene unclear. Trimming left V 6 bases short and J 2 bases short, with 16 bases between. This CDR3 is 15 amino acids long. The CDR3 nucleotides read TGTGCCAGCAGCCGATGGCCAGCCTCAAACTATGGCTACACCTTC. Translating gives CASSRWPASNYGYTF.

A few counts support this clonotype. CDR3 sequence (DNA): TGCAGTGCTAGACCGCGCGGAGACTATCTTGGTGTTCCTGGCTACACCTTC. It codes for CSARPRGDYLGVPGYTF. This chain links TRBV20-1 with TRBJ1-2, with D unclear. V lost 2 bases and J lost 7, with 26 bases in between. Germline V gives CDR1 DFQATT, CDR2 SNEGSKA (reference sequence). The CDR3 covers 17 residues.

The rearrangement links TRBV24-1 to TRBJ2-3; 7 bases line up with TRBD2. Trimming removed 6 bases from V and 5 bases from J; junction bases left unmatched: 4. The CDR3 sequence is 13 residues long. CDR1 and CDR2 (germline): KGHDR, SFDVKD. CDR3 loop: CATSHGGVDTQYF. The CDR3 DNA reads as TGTGCCACCAGTCATGGGGGGGTAGATACGCAGTATTTT.

The rearrangement links TRBV10-3 to TRBJ2-7; 9 positions agree with TRBD2. This CDR3 is built from 14 residues. With 4 bases clipped from V and 7 bases from J, the junction kept 8 bases outside the gene matches. From germline, CDR1 is ENHRY and CDR2 SYGVKD. For the CDR3, the DNA is TGTGCCATCAGTGTCGCGGGAGGGGAGAGGGAGCAGTACGTC. Translating it yields CAISVAGGEREQYV.

The chain is built from TRBV9 and TRBJ2-2, with D perhaps matching TRBD1 (6 bases). Trimming left V 2 bases short and J 4 bases short, with 12 bases between. The CDR3 consists of 15 residues. Germline CDR1 SGDLS, CDR2 YYNGEE. CDR3 residues: CASSVGGSFTGELFF. For the CDR3, the DNA is TGTGCCAGCAGCGTTGGGGGCTCGTTCACCGGGGAGCTGTTTTTT.

The rearrangement uses TRBV11-2 and TRBJ1-1; no clear D. The CDR3 sequence is 15 residues long. Germline V gives CDR1 SGHAT, CDR2 FQNNGV. Trimming removed 1 base at V and 1 base at J, with 10 bases between. The CDR3 region has the DNA TGTGCCAGCAGCTTAGTTCCGGGCCCGAACACTGAAGCTTTCTTT. Protein product: CASSLVPGPNTEAFF.

CDR3 nucleotide sequence: TGTGCCAGCAGTGAAGGTTCACCTAGCGGGCAAGAGACCCAGTACTTC. It yields the protein CASSEGSPSGQETQYF. The chain employs TRBV3-1 and TRBJ2-5, with 8 bases identical to TRBD2. Looked up from germline, CDR1 is LGHDT and CDR2 is YNNKEL (reference sequence). The CDR3 consists of 16 residues. Trimming cost V 6 bases and J 2 bases; bases outside gene matches: 11.

The V gene is TRBV7-7, the J gene TRBJ2-7; TRBD1 agrees at 7 bases. The V segment lost 1 base and the J segment 2 bases; nucleotides outside the gene matches: 5. This CDR3 spans 15 amino acids. Germline V lookup: CDR1 SSHAT, CDR2 FNYEAQ (reference sequence). The CDR3 spells CASSLGTGPTYEQYF. DNA for the CDR3: TGTGCCAGCAGCTTAGGGACAGGACCCACCTACGAGCAGTACTTC.

Note on this clonotype: This sequence may be a read error, since a much larger clone differs from it by one base. The chain links TRBV12-3 or TRBV12-4 to TRBJ1-4, with TRBD1 identical over 9 bases. The CDR3 runs to 15 residues. J gave up 7 bases and V 9 bases, and 12 bases lay outside the gene matches. CDR3 in amino acids: CARSTPGQGSEKLFF. CDR3 in DNA: TGTGCCAGGAGCACTCCGGGACAGGGCAGTGAAAAACTGTTTTTT.